The 19 T cell receptor beta chains presented below share a single source sample, sequenced in a study of cytomegalovirus exposure and HLA in healthy donors. The PCR used 60 Vbeta and 13 Jbeta primers. Generated by immunoSEQ multiplex PCR, the TCRdb table keeps only in-frame clones and is missing some. The table records about 190,000 clones, roughly 80% of them present only once. Sequenced input: PBMCs. These receptors were collected from a man in his forties or fifties in good health and CMV-seropositive.

This clone appeared a single time. The chain uses TRBV7-3 and TRBJ2-1, with a tentative D call TRBD2 (6 bases). Trimming removed 0 bases at V and 8 bases at J, with 14 bases between. Germline CDR1 SGHTA, CDR2 FQGTGA. The CDR3 covers 15 residues. In nucleotides, the CDR3 is TGTGCCAGCAGCTTAACTGGACTAAAGGGCGATGAGCAGTTCTTC. It is translated as CASSLTGLKGDEQFF.

This sequence joins TRBV30 and TRBJ2-5; weak D call: TRBD1 (6 bases). The V gene's germline CDR1 is GTSNPN and CDR2 SVGIG (reference sequence). The CDR3 has 13 residues. V was trimmed by 2 bases and J by 5 bases, leaving 12 bases between them. The CDR3 region is CAWSRQVSETQYF. CDR3 nucleotide sequence: TGTGCCTGGAGTCGACAGGTCTCGGAGACCCAGTACTTC.

The chain joins TRBV6-1 to TRBJ2-7; D might be TRBD1 (5 bases). The germline V gene encodes CDR1 MNHNS and CDR2 SASEGT. The V end was cut by 6 bases, the J end by 3 bases, with 12 bases between. The CDR3 loop spans 13 amino acids. The CDR3 spells CASRTGQVYEQYF. CDR3 DNA sequence: TGTGCCAGCAGGACCGGACAAGTCTACGAGCAGTACTTC.

The chain links TRBV15 to TRBJ2-1, with 7 positions matching TRBD2. The CDR3 has 15 residues. V gave up 4 bases and J gave up 4 bases; unmatched junction bases: 7. CDR1 and CDR2 from the germline V gene are LNHNV and YYDKDF (reference sequence). The DNA of the CDR3 is TGTGCCACCAGCATAGGCGGGGGTCGATACAATGAGCAGTTCTTC. Translating gives CATSIGGGRYNEQFF.

The CDR3 bases are TGTGCCAGCAGCGCGAATCAGGAGGGCATCGGGGGCTACACCTTC. Encoded protein: CASSANQEGIGGYTF. This chain links TRBV9 with TRBJ1-2; no clear D gene. The CDR3 extends over 15 amino acids. Germline V gene data show CDR1 as SGDLS and CDR2 as YYNGEE. The V end lost 3 bases, the J end lost 8 bases, and 20 bases lay between the germline ends.

This chain joins TRBV6-5 and TRBJ1-2; 8 bases are a match to TRBD1. The ends lost 7 bases at V and 4 bases at J; junction bases unmatched: 8. The CDR3 sequence is 14 residues long. CDR1 and CDR2 from the germline V gene are MNHEY and SVGAGI. The CDR3 DNA reads TGTGCCAGCACTAAGGACAGGGCCGGCTATGGCTACACCTTC. This gives the protein CASTKDRAGYGYTF.

The CDR3 sequence: CATGLTQQETQYF. CDR3 nucleotide sequence: TGTGCCACCGGACTTACCCAACAAGAGACCCAGTACTTC. This sequence joins TRBV28 and TRBJ2-5; D might be TRBD2 (5 bases). The germline CDR1 and CDR2 sequences are MDHEN and SYDVKM. This CDR3 contains 13 residues. With 10 bases removed from V and 2 bases from J, the gap between germline ends came to 14 bases. Full variable domain (outside the CDR3, taken from reference TRBV28 and TRBJ2-5): DVKVTQSSRYLVKRTGEKVFLECVQDMDHENMFWYRQDPGLGLRLIYFSYDVKMKEKGDIPEGYSVSREKKERFSLILESASTNQTSMYLCATGLTQQETQYFGPGTRLLVL.

This clone occurred once. The chain recombines TRBV4-1 with TRBJ2-1; weak D call: TRBD2 (5 bases). This CDR3 region has 14 residues. Trimming removed 2 bases from V and 8 bases from J, with 13 bases in between. From germline, CDR1 is MGHRA and CDR2 YSYEKL. CDR3 sequence reads: CASSQPPNGDEQFF. CDR3 bases: TGCGCCAGCAGCCAACCACCAAACGGGGATGAGCAGTTCTTC.

V and J are TRBV6-6 and TRBJ2-5; D is perhaps TRBD2 (6 bases). This CDR3 spans 14 amino acids. V lost 2 bases and J 1 base, leaving 8 bases between the germline ends. Germline CDR1 reads MNHNY; CDR2 reads SVGAGI (reference sequence). The CDR3 region is CASSYSSGQETQYF. CDR3 in DNA: TGTGCCAGCAGTTACAGTAGCGGCCAAGAGACCCAGTACTTC.

The chain combines TRBV27 with TRBJ2-1; 8 bases map to TRBD2. Losses at the gene ends were 5 bases for V and 5 bases for J; bases not matched to a gene: 8. CDR1 and CDR2 (germline): MNHEY, SMNVEV (reference sequence). The CDR3 runs to 15 residues. CDR3 sequence: CASSLQREFDNEQFF. Written as DNA, the CDR3 is TGTGCCAGCAGTCTACAGCGGGAGTTCGACAATGAGCAGTTCTTC.

For this clone: Other DNA sequences in this specimen translate into the identical CDR3. The V call is TRBV6-5, the J call TRBJ1-1; possible D gene TRBD1, 5 bases. V shed 0 bases and J shed 5 bases, with 10 bases lying between them. Germline-derived CDR1 and CDR2 are MNHEY and SVGAGI. There are 14 residues in the CDR3. CDR3 coding DNA: TGTGCCAGCAGTTACTCCGGGGGGGGAACTGAAGCTTTCTTT. Protein product: CASSYSGGGTEAFF.

This sequence joins TRBV6-1 and TRBJ1-6; the D is unclear. The CDR3 sequence is 14 residues long. CDR1 and CDR2 from the germline V gene are MNHNS and SASEGT. V was clipped by 10 bases and J by 0 bases, with 10 bases between them. CDR3 region: CAIKTSSYNSPLHF. CDR3 coding DNA: TGTGCCATCAAAACAAGCTCCTATAATTCACCCCTCCACTTT.

This clone occurred once. The chain employs TRBV15 and TRBJ2-3; 10 bases map to TRBD1. The CDR3 covers 15 residues. Trimming cost V 2 bases and J 5 bases; bases outside gene matches: 4. Per germline, CDR1 LNHNV and CDR2 YYDKDF (reference sequence). The CDR3 here is CATSRPGTGVDTQYF. The DNA of the CDR3 is TGTGCCACCAGCAGACCAGGGACAGGGGTAGATACGCAGTATTTT.

This CDR3 reads CASTMVGQPYEQYF. CDR3 DNA sequence: TGTGCCAGCACCATGGTAGGACAGCCTTACGAGCAGTACTTC. V usage is TRBV2 and J usage is TRBJ2-5; a weak D match, TRBD1 (6 bases). With the DNA end fitting TRBJ2-7 better, the J assignment may be wrong. Germline V gene sequence: CDR1 SNHLY, CDR2 FYNNEI. The CDR3 contains 14 residues.

The chain recombines TRBV27 with TRBJ1-1; no clear D gene. Germline V gives CDR1 MNHEY, CDR2 SMNVEV (reference sequence). The V and J ends lost 5 bases and 2 bases respectively, with 12 bases between them. The CDR3 is 14 residues long. In nucleotides, the CDR3 is TGTGCCAGCAGTCCGGCGGCAGTAAACACTGAAGCTTTCTTT. It yields the protein CASSPAAVNTEAFF.

This clone was seen only a few times. V and J are TRBV19 and TRBJ2-1; 15 bases map to TRBD2. The CDR3 has 17 residues. The V gene's germline CDR1 is LNHDA and CDR2 SQIVND (reference sequence). V shed 4 bases and J 6 bases; nucleotides not matched to a gene: 7. CDR3 in amino acids: CASSTSPGLAGGNEQFF. The CDR3, as DNA: TGTGCCAGTAGTACGTCACCGGGACTAGCGGGAGGCAATGAGCAGTTCTTC.

The chain combines TRBV19 with TRBJ1-5, with D uncertain. CDR1 and CDR2 (germline): LNHDA, SQIVND (reference sequence). V gave up 4 bases and J gave up 5 bases, with 9 bases separating them. The CDR3 runs to 13 residues. Here the CDR3 DNA reads TGTGCCAGTAGTACGATTTCGGATCAGCCCCAGCATTTT. It is translated as CASSTISDQPQHF.

This rearrangement joins TRBV5-1 to TRBJ2-3; 12 bases map to TRBD2. With V trimmed by 0 bases and J by 2 bases, 4 bases remained unmatched. CDR1 SGHRS and CDR2 YFSETQ come from the germline V gene. CDR3 size: 17 residues. CDR3 sequence: CASSLELAGGSTDTQYF. The CDR3 nucleotides read TGCGCCAGCAGCTTGGAGCTAGCGGGAGGGTCCACAGATACGCAGTATTTT.

This chain links TRBV25-1 with TRBJ2-5; D unclear. This CDR3 has 16 residues. Germline-derived CDR1 and CDR2 are MGHDK and SYGVNS. Trimming stripped 0 bases from V and 4 bases from J, with 15 bases between. The CDR3 coding sequence is TGTGCCAGCAGTGAATACCGCCTAGACGACCGAGAGACCCAGTACTTC. Translated, it gives CASSEYRLDDRETQYF.